One sample yielded the 22 T cell receptor beta chains listed below, sequenced in a study of blood T cells in healthy people across ages. Through a sample-barcoded 5' primer and a J-beta primer mix, a second PCR was run for roughly 6 to 11 cycles. TCRdb re-called the 5' RACE reads through MiXCR, storing one row per CDR3 protein. The repertoire holds around 990,000 distinct CDR3 sequences, with more than 30% as singletons. Sequenced input: blood. These receptors were collected from a man younger than 35 in good health.

The chain is built from TRBV20-1 and TRBJ1-2, with D possibly matching TRBD1 (6 bases). The CDR3 covers 15 residues. The V end was cut by 6 bases, the J end by 0 bases, with 17 bases between. Germline values: CDR1 DFQATT, CDR2 SNEGSKA (reference sequence). As DNA, the CDR3 is TGCAGTGCCGAAATCAGACGGACAGCTAACTATGGCTACACCTTC. Translating it yields CSAEIRRTANYGYTF.

This chain links TRBV20-1 with TRBJ2-7; D perhaps matches TRBD1 (5 bases). Germline V CDR1 and CDR2: DFQATT, SNEGSKA (reference sequence). The CDR3 runs to 16 residues. V dropped 1 base and J dropped 0 bases, with 16 bases sitting between them. The CDR3 DNA reads TGCAGTGCTAGAGTCCAAAAAACAGGAAGCTCCTACGAGCAGTACTTC. It encodes CSARVQKTGSSYEQYF.

The chain carries TRBV20-1 and TRBJ2-3, with D perhaps matching TRBD2 (6 bases). Looked up from germline, CDR1 is DFQATT and CDR2 is SNEGSKA (reference sequence). The CDR3 consists of 17 residues. Trimming shortened V by 4 bases and J by 1 base, and 21 bases separated the two germline ends. The CDR3, as DNA: TGCAGTGCTACCCTACCCCGGGGCGGAGGGGGCACAGATACGCAGTATTTT. Residues: CSATLPRGGGGTDTQYF.

The V and J genes are TRBV6-6 and TRBJ1-6; TRBD1 aligns across 7 bases. V shed 5 bases, J shed 9 bases, and the junction held 13 bases outside the gene matches. CDR1 is MNHNY, CDR2 SVGAGI, per germline (reference sequence). The CDR3 is 16 residues long. DNA for the CDR3: TGTGCCAGCAGTCTGACCGGGACAGCGGGATTTTCACCCCTCCACTTT. This codes for CASSLTGTAGFSPLHF.

This clonotype is a singleton in its sample. V is TRBV6-5 and J is TRBJ1-1; D remains ambiguous. CDR3 size: 14 residues. Germline V gene sequence: CDR1 MNHEY, CDR2 SVGAGI. Trimming removed 5 bases at V and 1 base at J, with 11 bases between. The CDR3 sequence is CASSDEAQNTEAFF. The CDR3, as DNA: TGTGCCAGCAGTGATGAGGCGCAGAACACTGAAGCTTTCTTT.

This clonotype was counted many times. The rearrangement joins TRBV15 to TRBJ1-1; D is unresolved. V was pared by 0 bases and J by 1 base, with 9 bases between. The CDR3 extends over 15 amino acids. CDR1 and CDR2 (germline): LNHNV, YYDKDF (reference sequence). The CDR3 reads CATSREKGWNTEAFF. The CDR3 DNA reads TGTGCCACCAGCAGAGAGAAGGGCTGGAACACTGAAGCTTTCTTT.

With respect to this clonotype: Compared with germline, one end of the junction differs, possibly owing to a read error. This sequence joins TRBV24-1 and TRBJ2-1, with D unclear. Per germline, CDR1 KGHDR and CDR2 SFDVKD. This CDR3 has 16 residues. CDR3 DNA sequence: TGTGCCGCCAGTGACCCGACCAGCCCTCCCTTCAATGAGCAGTTCTTC. As protein: CAASDPTSPPFNEQFF.

This clonotype was counted only a few times. The rearrangement links TRBV9 to TRBJ2-3; D might be TRBD2 (5 bases). Germline V CDR1 and CDR2: SGDLS, YYNGEE. V shed 5 bases and J shed 2 bases, with 15 bases lying between them. The CDR3 extends over 15 amino acids. Written as DNA, the CDR3 is TGTGCCAGCAGGGCAAACGGTGGACTCACAGATACGCAGTATTTT. It yields the protein CASRANGGLTDTQYF.

This chain links TRBV2 with TRBJ1-2, with D unclear. Germline V CDR1 and CDR2: SNHLY, FYNNEI. V lost 8 bases, J lost 8 bases, and 6 bases lay in between. This CDR3 has 9 residues. The CDR3 protein is CASSKGYTF. CDR3 in DNA: TGTGCCAGCTCAAAGGGCTACACCTTC.

This clonotype was observed a handful of times. The chain employs TRBV20-1 and TRBJ1-2; no firm D call. Germline lookup yields CDR1 DFQATT and CDR2 SNEGSKA (reference sequence). CDR3 size: 13 residues. V dropped 1 base and J dropped 2 bases, with 8 bases sitting between them. The CDR3 nucleotides read TGCAGTGCTAGAGTCCCAGAGAACTATGGCTACACCTTC. Encoded protein: CSARVPENYGYTF.

The rearrangement uses TRBV6-5 and TRBJ2-7, with a weak D call TRBD1 (6 bases). V was pared by 6 bases and J by 1 base, with 10 bases between. The length of the CDR3 is 13 residues. Germline lookup yields CDR1 MNHEY and CDR2 SVGAGI. The CDR3 sequence is CASRPTGSYEQYF. The CDR3 DNA sequence: TGTGCCAGCAGACCGACAGGTTCCTACGAGCAGTACTTC.

The rearrangement uses TRBV20-1 and TRBJ2-3, with 8 bases identical to TRBD1. The CDR3 spans 14 residues. Looked up from germline, CDR1 is DFQATT and CDR2 is SNEGSKA (reference sequence). Trimming took 5 bases from V and 4 from J; bases not matched to a gene: 8. The CDR3 sequence is CSADGQGVSDTQYF. For the CDR3, the DNA is TGCAGTGCTGACGGACAGGGTGTTTCAGATACGCAGTATTTT.

V and J are TRBV20-1 and TRBJ2-1; tentatively, D is TRBD1 (5 bases). This CDR3 is built from 14 residues. The ends were cut back, 1 base at V and 5 bases at J, with 12 bases in the middle. Germline CDR1 and CDR2: DFQATT and SNEGSKA (reference sequence). The CDR3 sequence is CSARGTSRDNEQFF. The CDR3 DNA follows: TGCAGTGCTAGAGGTACCTCCAGGGACAATGAGCAGTTCTTC.

This clonotype turned up a few times. The gene calls are TRBV6-2 or TRBV6-3 and TRBJ2-6, with 8 positions matching TRBD1. This CDR3 has 19 amino acids. Trimming cost V 2 bases and J 0 bases; bases outside gene matches: 9. The germline V gene encodes CDR1 MNHEY and CDR2 SVGEGT. The CDR3 reads CASSYAWTGKISGANVLTF. The DNA of the CDR3 is TGTGCCAGCAGTTACGCCTGGACAGGGAAAATCTCTGGGGCCAACGTCCTGACTTTC.

The V gene is TRBV9, the J gene TRBJ2-1, with 8 positions matching TRBD1. There are 14 residues in the CDR3. After removal of 0 bases from V and 8 bases from J, the junction contained 4 bases not matched to a gene. Germline V gene sequence: CDR1 SGDLS, CDR2 YYNGEE. In DNA, the CDR3 is TGTGCCAGCAGCGTAGGGACAGGGTTGCATGAGCAGTTCTTC. Amino acid sequence: CASSVGTGLHEQFF.

Worth noting for this clonotype: A junction boundary mismatches the germline segment, possibly from a read error. The chain joins TRBV14 to TRBJ1-1; D gene uncertain. In germline, CDR1 is SGHDN, CDR2 FVKESK. The CDR3 is 19 amino acids. This CDR3 reads CASNQVEARRNLYDTEAFF. CDR3 DNA: TGTGCCAGCAACCAAGTCGAAGCGAGAAGGAACCTTTACGACACTGAAGCTTTCTTT.

This clonotype was recorded a few times. V usage is TRBV3-1 and J usage is TRBJ2-7; D gene unclear. There are 11 residues in the CDR3. V was trimmed by 4 bases and J by 10 bases, leaving 11 bases between them. Germline-derived CDR1 and CDR2 are LGHDT and YNNKEL (reference sequence). As DNA, the CDR3 is TGTGCCAGCAGCCTGACCTGGGTCCAGTACTTC. It is translated as CASSLTWVQYF.

The rearrangement uses TRBV9 and TRBJ1-1; D gene ambiguous. CDR1 is SGDLS, CDR2 YYNGEE, per germline. The CDR3 sequence is 14 residues long. The V gene lost 0 bases and the J gene lost 5 bases, with 11 bases spanning the gap. The CDR3 DNA is TGTGCCAGCAGCGTAGGTACGCCTGGGACTGAAGCTTTCTTT. Its protein is CASSVGTPGTEAFF. The full variable domain, completed using reference TRBV9 and TRBJ1-1, is DSGVTQTPKHLITATGQRVTLRCSPRSGDLSVYWYQQSLDQGLQFLIQYYNGEERAKGNILERFSAQQFPDLHSELNLSSLELGDSALYFCASSVGTPGTEAFFGQGTRLTVV.

This chain joins TRBV4-3 and TRBJ2-5, with no clear D. The end of the DNA fits TRBJ2-7 better, so the J call may be wrong. This CDR3 region has 15 residues. CDR1 is LGHNA, CDR2 YSLEER, per germline. The chain's CDR3 is CASSQGRGTSFEQYF. CDR3 nucleotides: TGCGCCAGCAGCCAAGGGCGAGGCACCTCGTTCGAGCAGTACTTC.

For this clonotype: The junction departs from the called germline gene at one end, perhaps through a read error. V usage is TRBV7-2 and J usage is TRBJ1-2; D uncertain. The CDR3 has 14 residues. Per germline, CDR1 SGHTA and CDR2 FQGNSA. Written as DNA, the CDR3 is TGTGCCAGCAGCGTAGCTCGCGAGAGGAGAGGCTACACCTTC. It encodes CASSVARERRGYTF.

V and J are TRBV7-2 and TRBJ1-3, with TRBD1 matching over 10 bases. The CDR3 is made up of 16 amino acids. CDR1 is SGHTA, CDR2 FQGNSA, per germline. After removal of 1 base from V and 2 bases from J, the junction contained 2 bases not matched to a gene. CDR3 bases: TGTGCCAGCAGCTTAGTAGGGACAGGGGCTGGAAACACCATATATTTT. It yields the protein CASSLVGTGAGNTIYF.

The J gene is TRBJ2-1, the V gene TRBV27; 10 bases map to TRBD2. CDR1 MNHEY and CDR2 SMNVEV come from the germline V gene (reference sequence). The CDR3 has 14 amino acids. After removal of 5 bases from V and 7 bases from J, the junction contained 5 bases not matched to a gene. Here the CDR3 reads CASSNKRGGNEQFF. CDR3 in DNA: TGTGCCAGCAGTAACAAGCGGGGGGGGAATGAGCAGTTCTTC.